The next 32 T cell receptor beta chains were all read from a single sample in a study of blood T cell repertoires in COVID-19. Some clones are missing from TCRdb's copy, which holds only in-frame ones; the method was immunoSEQ multiplex PCR. The sample includes approximately 250,000 clones, 88% of them seen just once. Sequencing was performed on PBMCs or T cells enriched from blood (not recorded which). The receptors shown here come from a woman in her twenties or thirties who had recovered from COVID-19.

The chain has TRBV24-1 and TRBJ2-7; 14 bases match TRBD2. The CDR3 is made up of 17 amino acids. Germline V lookup: CDR1 KGHDR, CDR2 SFDVKD. Trimming at V came to 4 bases and at J to 3 bases, leaving 7 bases not matched to a gene. The CDR3 here is CATSENRGLAGDYEQYF. DNA of the CDR3: TGTGCCACCAGTGAGAACCGGGGACTAGCGGGAGACTACGAGCAGTACTTC.

The table lists this clone with a count of one. The rearrangement links TRBV10-1 to TRBJ1-1; D unresolved. Germline V CDR1 and CDR2: WNHNN, SYGVQD (reference sequence). CDR3 length: 13 residues. With 6 bases removed from V and 3 bases from J, the gap between germline ends came to 11 bases. CDR3 amino acids: CASRPDGYTEAFF. The CDR3 nucleotides are TGCGCCAGCAGGCCCGACGGGTACACTGAAGCTTTCTTT.

This chain joins TRBV7-9 and TRBJ2-7, with D maybe TRBD1 (7 bases). The CDR3 length is 16 residues. The germline gives CDR1 SEHNR, CDR2 FQNEAQ (reference sequence). The V end lost 4 bases, the J end lost 3 bases, and 19 bases lay between the germline ends. Written as DNA, the CDR3 is TGTGCCAGCAGCTCGCCCCAGGGCCAGGGGGGCTACGAGCAGTACTTC. Translating it yields CASSSPQGQGGYEQYF.

The rearrangement links TRBV27 to TRBJ2-5; 8 bases line up with TRBD2. CDR1 MNHEY and CDR2 SMNVEV come from the germline V gene (reference sequence). V trimming: 2 bases; J trimming: 5 bases; junction bases outside the gene matches: 7. The CDR3 sequence is 15 residues long. CDR3 coding DNA: TGTGCCAGCAGTTTAAGTCCGGGACTAGTCGAGACCCAGTACTTC. It yields the protein CASSLSPGLVETQYF.

This clone was recorded only once. This chain joins TRBV29-1 and TRBJ2-1; 8 bases fit TRBD2. CDR1 and CDR2 from the germline V gene are SQVTM and ANQGSEA. Losses at the gene ends were 2 bases for V and 3 bases for J; bases not matched to a gene: 6. This CDR3 comprises 15 residues. The CDR3 sequence: CSVEFTSGSYNEQFF. DNA of the CDR3: TGCAGCGTTGAATTTACCAGCGGGAGCTACAATGAGCAGTTCTTC.

V usage is TRBV24-1 and J usage is TRBJ2-2; TRBD2 matches 8 bases. The CDR3 runs 19 residues. After removal of 3 bases from V and 3 bases from J, the junction contained 14 bases not matched to a gene. Germline CDR1 reads KGHDR; CDR2 reads SFDVKD. The chain's CDR3 is CATSDPQPGWREDTGELFF. For the CDR3, the DNA is TGTGCCACCAGTGATCCCCAACCCGGATGGCGGGAGGACACCGGGGAGCTGTTTTTT.

The chain employs TRBV5-1 and TRBJ1-6; 9 nucleotides line up with TRBD1. CDR1 SGHRS and CDR2 YFSETQ come from the germline V gene. V dropped 0 bases and J dropped 4; count of bases not matched to a gene: 5. The CDR3 is 17 amino acids. The CDR3 coding sequence is TGCGCCAGCAGCTTGGCCGGGACAGGGAATTATAATTCACCCCTCCACTTT. This gives the protein CASSLAGTGNYNSPLHF.

The chain uses TRBV7-9 and TRBJ2-7; 7 bases map to TRBD1. CDR1 is SEHNR and CDR2 is FQNEAQ in the germline V gene (reference sequence). The trim removed 5 bases at V and 5 bases at J, leaving 3 bases unmatched. The length of the CDR3 is 12 residues. The CDR3 DNA sequence: TGTGCCAGCAGCCCCGGGACAGACGAGCAGTACTTC. Translated: CASSPGTDEQYF.

The chain carries TRBV4-1 and TRBJ1-5, with D hard to call. CDR1 and CDR2 from the germline V gene are MGHRA and YSYEKL. This CDR3 is built from 14 residues. Trimming pared 2 bases from V and 1 base from J, leaving 6 bases between. This CDR3 reads CASSQHKSNQPQHF. As DNA, the CDR3 is TGCGCCAGCAGCCAACACAAAAGCAATCAGCCCCAGCATTTT.

The rearrangement links TRBV4-3 to TRBJ2-7, with TRBD1 identical over 7 bases. This CDR3 is 15 amino acids long. Looked up from germline, CDR1 is LGHNA and CDR2 is YSLEER. Trimming took 3 bases from V and 2 from J; bases not matched to a gene: 7. Written as DNA, the CDR3 is TGCGCCAGCAGCCAGCTTGGGACAGCTACCTACGAGCAGTACTTC. Residues: CASSQLGTATYEQYF.

This rearrangement joins TRBV6-1 to TRBJ2-7; no firm D call. Germline V gene sequence: CDR1 MNHNS, CDR2 SASEGT. Trimming took off 5 bases at V and 4 bases at J, with 9 bases between the two ends. CDR3 size: 12 residues. CDR3 bases: TGTGCCAGCAGTAAAGACGGGTACGAGCAGTACTTC. Translation: CASSKDGYEQYF.

V usage is TRBV6-5 and J usage is TRBJ2-7; the match to TRBD1 covers 7 bases. Germline V gene lookup returns CDR1 MNHEY and CDR2 SVGAGI. The V and J ends lost 1 base and 2 bases, in that order; junction bases with no gene match: 2. The CDR3 is 14 residues long. CDR3 protein: CASSYWDRPYEQYF. The DNA for the CDR3 is TGTGCCAGCAGTTACTGGGACAGACCCTACGAGCAGTACTTC.

The rearrangement links TRBV27 to TRBJ2-7; D is perhaps TRBD1 (5 bases). Trimming stripped 3 bases from V and 5 bases from J, with 14 bases between. The germline V gene encodes CDR1 MNHEY and CDR2 SMNVEV (reference sequence). This CDR3 has 14 residues. This chain's CDR3 is CASSFGQGKNEQYF. The CDR3 DNA sequence: TGTGCCAGCAGTTTTGGGCAGGGTAAGAACGAGCAGTACTTC.

The chain employs TRBV24-1 and TRBJ2-1; 15 bases are a match to TRBD2. CDR1 and CDR2 (germline): KGHDR, SFDVKD. V was clipped by 4 bases and J by 1 base; unmatched bases: 10. This CDR3 has 20 residues. The CDR3 reads CATSDPGLAGGPGSYNEQFF. The CDR3 bases are TGTGCCACCAGTGACCCAGGACTAGCGGGAGGGCCGGGGTCCTACAATGAGCAGTTCTTC.

The chain combines TRBV7-2 with TRBJ1-2; 10 bases match TRBD1. J lost 5 bases, V lost 3 bases, and 3 bases had no gene match. Per germline, CDR1 SGHTA and CDR2 FQGNSA. The CDR3 has 14 residues. As DNA, the CDR3 is TGTGCCAGCAGCTTGAGGGACAGGGGTTATGGCTACACCTTC. Translation gives CASSLRDRGYGYTF.

This chain joins TRBV27 and TRBJ2-7, with D possibly TRBD2 on 5 matching bases. Germline CDR1 MNHEY, CDR2 SMNVEV (reference sequence). Trimming stripped 8 bases from V and 0 bases from J, with 20 bases between. The CDR3 contains 16 residues. CDR3 sequence (DNA): TGTGCCAGCGATGGACTCCTACGCGACGACTCCTACGAGCAGTACTTC. Protein sequence: CASDGLLRDDSYEQYF.

The chain couples TRBV5-6 to TRBJ1-6; 7 bases agree with TRBD1. This CDR3 has 15 amino acids. With 4 bases clipped from V and 7 bases from J, the junction kept 8 bases outside the gene matches. Germline CDR1 reads SGHDT; CDR2 reads YYEEEE. CDR3 amino acids: CASSPTGPRNSPLHF. CDR3 nucleotide sequence: TGTGCCAGCAGCCCGACAGGGCCGCGGAATTCACCCCTCCACTTT.

Here the CDR3 reads CASSPLGTGVSSYNEQFF. The CDR3 DNA is TGTGCCAGTAGTCCTTTAGGGACAGGTGTTAGCTCCTACAATGAGCAGTTCTTC. The J gene is TRBJ2-1, the V gene TRBV19; TRBD1 matches at 8 bases. From germline, CDR1 is LNHDA and CDR2 SQIVND (reference sequence). The V and J ends lost 5 bases and 0 bases, in that order; junction bases with no gene match: 12. The CDR3 has 18 amino acids.

The J gene is TRBJ1-6, the V gene TRBV7-3; the D is unclear. The CDR3 sequence is 15 residues long. Germline V CDR1 and CDR2: SGHTA, FQGTGA. The V end lost 5 bases, the J end lost 7 bases, and 15 bases lay between the germline ends. Written as DNA, the CDR3 is TGTGCCAGCAGCCCGGAAGGAGGTGTGAATTCACCCCTCCACTTT. As protein: CASSPEGGVNSPLHF.

J is TRBJ1-3 and V is TRBV9, with 9 bases fitting TRBD1. Germline V CDR1 and CDR2: SGDLS, YYNGEE. CDR3 length: 18 amino acids. Trimming at V came to 2 bases and at J to 0 bases, leaving 9 bases not matched to a gene. Here the CDR3 DNA reads TGTGCCAGCAGCGTGTCACCGGGACAGGGAAACTCTGGAAACACCATATATTTT. Translating gives CASSVSPGQGNSGNTIYF.

The V and J genes are TRBV4-1 and TRBJ2-1; 12 positions agree with TRBD2. The germline gives CDR1 MGHRA, CDR2 YSYEKL. V trimming: 1 base; J trimming: 8 bases; junction bases outside the gene matches: 6. The CDR3 has 16 amino acids. In nucleotides, the CDR3 is TGCGCCAGCAGCCAAGGGACTAGCGGGATCGTAGATGAGCAGTTCTTC. Residues: CASSQGTSGIVDEQFF.

V gene TRBV25-1 combines with J gene TRBJ2-3; TRBD2 matches at 7 bases. The V segment lost 3 bases and the J segment 4 bases; nucleotides outside the gene matches: 7. CDR1 and CDR2 from the germline V gene are MGHDK and SYGVNS. CDR3 length: 15 amino acids. CDR3 nucleotide sequence: TGTGCCAGCAGTGATCCGAGCGGGGCCCCAGATACGCAGTATTTT. It codes for CASSDPSGAPDTQYF.

This chain uses TRBV6-5 with TRBJ1-2, with 7 bases lining up with TRBD1. Germline V gene sequence: CDR1 MNHEY, CDR2 SVGAGI. Trimming took 3 bases from V and 2 from J; bases not matched to a gene: 3. The CDR3 runs to 14 residues. The DNA for the CDR3 is TGTGCCAGCAGTTATTTGGGACAGAACTATGGCTACACCTTC. Translation: CASSYLGQNYGYTF.

The J gene is TRBJ1-5, the V gene TRBV28; D possibly corresponds to TRBD1 (6 bases). Germline-derived CDR1 and CDR2 are MDHEN and SYDVKM. V was shortened by 4 bases and J by 4 bases, with 14 bases between the two germline ends. The CDR3 runs to 15 residues. The CDR3 DNA sequence: TGTGCCAGCAGTTGGTACAGGGTTGCGAATCAGCCCCAGCATTTT. Residues: CASSWYRVANQPQHF.

This chain connects TRBV7-9 to TRBJ1-1; 10 bases are shared with TRBD1. This CDR3 region has 14 residues. CDR1 is SEHNR and CDR2 is FQNEAQ in the germline V gene (reference sequence). Unmatched junction bases numbered 5, after V lost 5 bases and J lost 5 bases. This CDR3 is CASSGRDRGTEAFF. The CDR3 nucleotides are TGTGCCAGCAGCGGCCGGGACAGGGGTACTGAAGCTTTCTTT.

The chain employs TRBV24-1 and TRBJ1-2; 10 positions agree with TRBD1. Germline values: CDR1 KGHDR, CDR2 SFDVKD. With V trimmed by 4 bases and J by 8 bases, 6 bases remained unmatched. This CDR3 contains 14 residues. The CDR3 loop reads CATSEGGQGLGYTF. The CDR3 DNA follows: TGTGCCACCAGTGAGGGGGGACAGGGGCTCGGCTACACCTTC.

V and J are TRBV19 and TRBJ2-5; 7 bases agree with TRBD1. V shed 5 bases, J shed 4 bases, and the junction held 10 bases outside the gene matches. CDR1 is LNHDA, CDR2 SQIVND, per germline (reference sequence). The CDR3 extends over 15 amino acids. DNA of the CDR3: TGTGCCAGTAGTGCCCGACAGGGTGGCGCAGAGACCCAGTACTTC. It yields the protein CASSARQGGAETQYF.

The genes are TRBV19 and TRBJ1-1; the D gene is possibly TRBD1 (6 bases). Germline V CDR1 and CDR2: LNHDA, SQIVND (reference sequence). The CDR3 extends over 15 amino acids. With 3 bases removed from V and 1 base from J, the gap between germline ends came to 12 bases. The DNA for the CDR3 is TGTGCCAGTAGTATCAGGACAGCTACGAACACTGAAGCTTTCTTT. It is translated as CASSIRTATNTEAFF.

This clone turned up a few times. As DNA, the CDR3 is TGTGCCACTTTAAGGGGCTCCTCTCCCCTTATGAACACTGAAGCTTTCTTT. This encodes CATLRGSSPLMNTEAFF. This chain joins TRBV15 and TRBJ1-1; TRBD1 might be the D (5 bases). This CDR3 spans 17 amino acids. Germline CDR1 and CDR2: LNHNV and YYDKDF (reference sequence). V lost 9 bases, J lost 0 bases, and 23 bases lay in between.

A remark on this clone: Given the absence of the conserved phenylalanine or tryptophan at the CDR3 end, a read error is likely. The DNA is left out, because the CDR3 cannot be placed on it with certainty; the CDR3 is given as TCRdb lists it. The rearrangement links TRBV11-2 to TRBJ1-2. The CDR3 is 13 residues long, ends included. Germline-derived CDR1 and CDR2 are SGHAT and FQNNGV. CDR3 residues: CASSLGAAEGFQT.

The chain links TRBV27 to TRBJ2-5; the D is unclear. The CDR3 is 12 amino acids. The germline V gene has CDR1 MNHEY and CDR2 SMNVEV (reference sequence). Between the trimmed V and J ends, which lost 8 bases and 3 bases, there was a span of 10 bases. CDR3 amino acids: CASYRYKETQYF. As DNA, the CDR3 is TGTGCCAGCTACCGATACAAAGAGACCCAGTACTTC.

The chain joins TRBV27 to TRBJ2-7, with 9 bases fitting TRBD2. Germline CDR1 MNHEY, CDR2 SMNVEV (reference sequence). The CDR3 runs to 15 residues. V was clipped by 6 bases and J by 2 bases; unmatched bases: 8. The CDR3 coding sequence is TGTGCCAGCAGAGAAGCGGGAGGAGGACCCTACGAGCAGTACTTC. Translating gives CASREAGGGPYEQYF.